Shown below are 24 T cell receptor beta chains from a single sample sequenced in a study of OX40 agonist ivuxolimab in advanced cancers. The repertoire was sequenced with immunoSEQ multiplex PCR; TCRdb's copy has only in-frame clones and lacks some. Found here are 28,000 or so clones, around four fifths of them singletons; the top ten hold around 10%. The sequences come from CD4+ or CD8+ T cells sorted from blood, collected in a trial of the OX40 agonist ivuxolimab. The receptor source for this set is an adult with an advanced solid tumor such as melanoma, head and neck, liver or kidney cancer.

The genes are TRBV27 and TRBJ2-7; D might be TRBD1 or TRBD2, each matching 5 bases. The CDR3 extends over 16 amino acids. Germline CDR1 reads MNHEY; CDR2 reads SMNVEV (reference sequence). Trimming removed 6 bases at V and 3 bases at J, with 21 bases between. For the CDR3, the DNA is TGTGCCAGCAGCCGCACCCGTTCCGGGGCCCACTACGAGCAGTACTTC. This gives the protein CASSRTRSGAHYEQYF.

This rearrangement joins TRBV9 to TRBJ1-1; 7 nucleotides agree with TRBD1. The CDR3 contains 14 residues. J gave up 5 bases and V 0 bases, and 4 bases lay outside the gene matches. Germline CDR1 SGDLS, CDR2 YYNGEE. CDR3 residues: CASSVEGARTEAFF. The CDR3 DNA sequence: TGTGCCAGCAGCGTAGAGGGGGCGCGAACTGAAGCTTTCTTT. The whole variable domain, filled in from reference TRBV9 and TRBJ1-1, reads DSGVTQTPKHLITATGQRVTLRCSPRSGDLSVYWYQQSLDQGLQFLIQYYNGEERAKGNILERFSAQQFPDLHSELNLSSLELGDSALYFCASSVEGARTEAFFGQGTRLTVV.

This clone was counted a single time. V is TRBV11-2 and J is TRBJ2-1, with 15 bases that match TRBD2. Germline loops: CDR1 SGHAT, CDR2 FQNNGV. The CDR3 sequence is 17 residues long. Trimming at V came to 4 bases and at J to 3 bases, leaving 4 bases not matched to a gene. CDR3 in amino acids: CASSSGLAGGFYNEQFF. The CDR3 DNA sequence: TGTGCCAGCAGCTCGGGACTAGCGGGGGGTTTCTACAATGAGCAGTTCTTC.

The rearrangement uses TRBV4-1 and TRBJ1-5; a weak D match, TRBD1 (6 bases). The CDR3 runs 15 residues. Germline CDR1 and CDR2: MGHRA and YSYEKL. Trimming removed 0 bases at V and 3 bases at J, with 9 bases between. This CDR3 is CASSQDTGPNQPQHF. DNA of the CDR3: TGCGCCAGCAGCCAAGATACAGGGCCCAATCAGCCCCAGCATTTT.

This chain uses TRBV4-3 with TRBJ2-7, with D unclear. V was cut by 0 bases and J by 2 bases, with 11 bases left in between. CDR1 is LGHNA, CDR2 YSLEER, per germline. The CDR3 consists of 15 residues. This chain's CDR3 is CASSQDSGGTYEQYF. The CDR3 DNA is TGCGCCAGCAGCCAAGACTCCGGCGGAACCTACGAGCAGTACTTC.

The chain is built from TRBV9 and TRBJ1-6, with D uncertain. This CDR3 has 17 amino acids. The germline gives CDR1 SGDLS, CDR2 YYNGEE. V lost 0 bases to trimming and J lost 6 bases, with 16 bases between them. The DNA of the CDR3 is TGTGCCAGCAGCGTAGACCCCCAGGCTACCGCTAATTCACCCCTCCACTTT. Translated: CASSVDPQATANSPLHF.

V is TRBV5-6 and J is TRBJ1-1; D possibly corresponds to TRBD1 (5 bases). Per the germline V gene, CDR1 is SGHDT and CDR2 is YYEEEE. The CDR3 sequence is 16 residues long. Trimming pared 4 bases from V and 3 bases from J, leaving 19 bases between. CDR3 in amino acids: CASSHGTLDGDTEAFF. DNA for the CDR3: TGTGCCAGCAGCCACGGGACTCTCGATGGGGACACTGAAGCTTTCTTT.

The CDR3 loop reads CASSPIAGGLSGELFF. In nucleotides, the CDR3 is TGTGCCAGCAGCCCAATTGCGGGGGGGCTAAGCGGGGAGCTGTTTTTT. The genes are TRBV7-2 and TRBJ2-2, with 9 positions matching TRBD2. The CDR3 sequence is 16 residues long. Germline V gene sequence: CDR1 SGHTA, CDR2 FQGNSA. Trimming removed 5 bases from V and 7 bases from J; junction bases left unmatched: 11.

For this clone: A junction boundary mismatches the germline segment, possibly from a read error. The chain has TRBV6-4 and TRBJ2-3; 10 nucleotides line up with TRBD2. The germline CDR1 and CDR2 sequences are MRHNA and SNTAGT. The CDR3 totals 15 residues. The CDR3 loop is CASSESGGATGTQYF. Here the CDR3 DNA reads TGTGCCAGCAGTGAAAGCGGGGGGGCCACAGGTACGCAGTATTTT.

V usage is TRBV5-6 and J usage is TRBJ1-3; the D is unclear. In germline, CDR1 is SGHDT, CDR2 YYEEEE. CDR3 length: 14 residues. V lost 4 bases and J 9 bases, leaving 17 bases between the germline ends. The DNA of the CDR3 is TGTGCCAGCAGCCTCAGGTGGCGTCCTGGCACCATATATTTT. It encodes CASSLRWRPGTIYF.

V gene TRBV5-1 combines with J gene TRBJ2-1; D is unresolved. The CDR3 consists of 12 residues. The V end was cut by 0 bases, the J end by 6 bases, with 4 bases between. Germline loops: CDR1 SGHRS, CDR2 YFSETQ. CDR3 nucleotides: TGCGCCAGCAGCTTGGTCCCCAATGAGCAGTTCTTC. This sequence encodes CASSLVPNEQFF.

About this clone itself: At one end the junction does not follow the germline gene, possibly because of a read error. The V call is TRBV5-1, the J call TRBJ2-7; D is ambiguous. CDR3 length: 14 amino acids. The germline V gene encodes CDR1 SGHRS and CDR2 YFSETQ. The DNA for the CDR3 is TGTGCCAGCAGCTTAAGTGCTATCTCCTACGAGCAGTACTTC. Protein sequence: CASSLSAISYEQYF.

V gene TRBV6-5 combines with J gene TRBJ1-2; D uncertain. The V end was cut by 2 bases, the J end by 5 bases, with 9 bases between. CDR3 length: 13 residues. Germline loops: CDR1 MNHEY, CDR2 SVGAGI. CDR3 sequence reads: CASSYGGLYGYTF. Written as DNA, the CDR3 is TGTGCCAGCAGTTACGGAGGGTTGTATGGCTACACCTTC.

The rearrangement joins TRBV4-1 to TRBJ1-4; weak D call: TRBD1 (6 bases). The V gene lost 1 base and the J gene lost 1 base, with 7 bases spanning the gap. Per the germline V gene, CDR1 is MGHRA and CDR2 is YSYEKL. This CDR3 comprises 15 residues. DNA of the CDR3: TGCGCCAGCAGCCAAGGAGGGGGAACTAATGAAAAACTGTTTTTT. It is translated as CASSQGGGTNEKLFF.

V gene TRBV7-6 combines with J gene TRBJ1-1, with 8 bases matching TRBD1. V was clipped by 5 bases and J by 0 bases; unmatched bases: 5. Germline values: CDR1 SGHVS, CDR2 FNYEAQ. The CDR3 runs to 15 residues. The CDR3 DNA sequence: TGTGCCAGCAGCATCACCAGGGGGCTGAACACTGAAGCTTTCTTT. Translating it yields CASSITRGLNTEAFF.

About this clone itself: A read error may account for a junction end that differs from germline. CDR3 region: CASSKPWTGEVDAQYF. CDR3 DNA: TGTGCCAGCAGCAAACCCTGGACAGGGGAGGTAGATGCGCAGTATTTT. This sequence joins TRBV13 and TRBJ2-3; 9 positions agree with TRBD1. There are 16 residues in the CDR3. Germline V CDR1 and CDR2: PRHDT, FYEKMQ (reference sequence). The full variable domain, completed using reference TRBV13 and TRBJ2-3, is AAGVIQSPRHLIKEKRETATLKCYPIPRHDTVYWYQQGPGQDPQFLISFYEKMQSDKGSIPDRFSAQQFSDYHSELNMSSLELGDSALYFCASSKPWTGEVDAQYFGPGTRLTVL.

The count of this clone is one. The V gene is TRBV4-3, the J gene TRBJ2-2, with D possibly TRBD2 on 6 matching bases. The CDR3 is 15 amino acids. Germline CDR1 reads LGHNA; CDR2 reads YSLEER. Trimming pared 3 bases from V and 6 bases from J, leaving 14 bases between. The CDR3 DNA is TGCGCCAGCAGCCAGGGGTACGGGGAGGCCGGGGAGCTGTTTTTT. Its translation: CASSQGYGEAGELFF.

This clone was seen only once. The V and J genes are TRBV7-9 and TRBJ2-2, with D tentatively TRBD1 (6 bases). The CDR3 is made up of 16 amino acids. Trimming cost V 2 bases and J 6 bases, with 16 bases left between them. CDR1 and CDR2 (germline): SEHNR, FQNEAQ (reference sequence). The CDR3 coding sequence is TGTGCCAGCAGCTTATTGGGACAATTGATGTCCGGGGAGCTGTTTTTT. It codes for CASSLLGQLMSGELFF.

The table lists this clone with a count of one. The rearrangement joins TRBV5-1 to TRBJ1-1, with D possibly matching TRBD1 (6 bases). V lost 6 bases to trimming and J lost 2 bases, with 14 bases between them. The CDR3 runs to 14 residues. Looked up from germline, CDR1 is SGHRS and CDR2 is YFSETQ. The CDR3 reads CASTTSTGNTEAFF. In DNA, the CDR3 is TGCGCCAGCACCACCTCGACAGGTAACACTGAAGCTTTCTTT. Filled out from reference TRBV5-1 and TRBJ1-1, the complete variable domain reads KAGVTQTPRYLIKTRGQQVTLSCSPISGHRSVSWYQQTPGQGLQFLFEYFSETQRNKGNFPGRFSGRQFSNSRSEMNVSTLELGDSALYLCASTTSTGNTEAFFGQGTRLTVV.

The J gene is TRBJ1-1, the V gene TRBV5-1; D is possibly TRBD1 (5 bases). The CDR3 has 13 amino acids. Trimming removed 2 bases at V and 4 bases at J, with 9 bases between. The V gene's germline CDR1 is SGHRS and CDR2 YFSETQ. The CDR3 DNA reads as TGCGCCAGCAGCTTTGAGGGGACCACTGAAGCTTTCTTT. As protein: CASSFEGTTEAFF.

The sample holds a few counts of this clone. This sequence joins TRBV28 and TRBJ1-1; no clear D gene. Deletions cut 2 bases from V and 4 bases from J, with 11 bases between. Germline V lookup: CDR1 MDHEN, CDR2 SYDVKM. There are 14 residues in the CDR3. CDR3 in DNA: TGTGCCAGCAGTTTACGGGGTTTGGGCACTGAAGCTTTCTTT. Amino acids: CASSLRGLGTEAFF.

The V gene is TRBV29-1, the J gene TRBJ1-2; D is unclear. This CDR3 region has 13 residues. Germline CDR1 and CDR2: SQVTM and ANQGSEA. V was shortened by 0 bases and J by 2 bases, with 7 bases between the two germline ends. The CDR3 DNA sequence: TGCAGCGTTGAAGATCACCAGAACTATGGCTACACCTTC. It specifies CSVEDHQNYGYTF.

This clone appeared a few times. The V call is TRBV7-9, the J call TRBJ2-7; D unclear. The germline V gene has CDR1 SEHNR and CDR2 FQNEAQ (reference sequence). The CDR3 totals 15 residues. Deletions cut 10 bases from V and 0 bases from J, with 19 bases between. The CDR3 here is CATRSSSFSSYEQYF. The CDR3 nucleotides are TGTGCCACCCGTTCTTCCAGCTTTAGCTCCTACGAGCAGTACTTC.

This chain connects TRBV13 to TRBJ2-3; possibly TRBD2 for D (7 bases). Per germline, CDR1 PRHDT and CDR2 FYEKMQ (reference sequence). Deletions cut 4 bases from V and 4 bases from J, with 18 bases between. This CDR3 region has 16 residues. The CDR3 loop reads CASSSPGGGPADTQYF. The CDR3 DNA sequence: TGTGCCAGCAGCTCCCCTGGGGGGGGGCCAGCAGATACGCAGTATTTT.